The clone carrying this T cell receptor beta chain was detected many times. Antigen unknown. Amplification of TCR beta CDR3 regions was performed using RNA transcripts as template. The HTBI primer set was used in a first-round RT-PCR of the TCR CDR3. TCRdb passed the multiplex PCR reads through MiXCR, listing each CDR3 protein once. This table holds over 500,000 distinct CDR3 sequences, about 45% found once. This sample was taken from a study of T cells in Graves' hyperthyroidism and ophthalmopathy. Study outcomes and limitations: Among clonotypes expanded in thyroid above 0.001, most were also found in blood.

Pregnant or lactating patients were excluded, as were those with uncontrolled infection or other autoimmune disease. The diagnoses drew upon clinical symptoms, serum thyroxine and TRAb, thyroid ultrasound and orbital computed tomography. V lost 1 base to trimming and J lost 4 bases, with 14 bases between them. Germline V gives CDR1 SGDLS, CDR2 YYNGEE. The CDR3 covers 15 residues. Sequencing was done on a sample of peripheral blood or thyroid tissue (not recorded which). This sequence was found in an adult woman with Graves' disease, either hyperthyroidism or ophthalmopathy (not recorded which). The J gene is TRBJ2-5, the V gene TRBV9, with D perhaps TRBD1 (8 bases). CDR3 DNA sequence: TGTGCCAGCAGCGTACTTACAGGGGGGGGAGAGACCCAGTACTTC. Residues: CASSVLTGGGETQYF.